The 30 T cell receptor beta chains below all came from one sample that was sequenced in a study of shared clonotypes between healthy human individuals. Profiling relied on immunoSEQ multiplex PCR, and the TCRdb table lists in-frame clones only, not all of them. The sample consists of roughly 2.1 million clones, around 93% of them appearing once. Naive CD8 cells lacked CD45RO, underwent positive selection for CCR7 and left out terminally differentiated effector memory CD45RA+ cells. Material: naive CD8+ T cells from PBMCs. These receptors were collected from a man younger than 30 in good health. Some clones in this sample may be carry-over from other donors' samples.

This chain uses TRBV7-9 with TRBJ2-7, with 7 bases lining up with TRBD1. Germline values: CDR1 SEHNR, CDR2 FQNEAQ (reference sequence). After removal of 5 bases from V and 7 bases from J, the junction contained 11 bases not matched to a gene. The CDR3 spans 14 residues. The chain's CDR3 is CASSPPGQPIEQYF. The CDR3 DNA follows: TGTGCCAGCAGCCCCCCGGGACAGCCGATAGAGCAGTACTTC. The full variable domain, completed using reference TRBV7-9 and TRBJ2-7, is DTGVSQNPRHKITKRGQNVTFRCDPISEHNRLYWYRQTLGQGPEFLTYFQNEAQLEKSRLLSDRFSAERPKGSFSTLEIQRTEQGDSAMYLCASSPPGQPIEQYFGPGTRLTVT.

The chain joins TRBV11-2 to TRBJ1-3, with 8 bases identical to TRBD1. The J segment lost 8 bases and the V segment lost 1 base, leaving 4 bases of the junction unmatched. The CDR3 is 14 amino acids. CDR1 SGHAT and CDR2 FQNNGV come from the germline V gene. This chain's CDR3 is CASSLGTGTHTIYF. The CDR3 nucleotides are TGTGCCAGCAGCTTAGGGACAGGGACACACACCATATATTTT.

J is TRBJ2-5 and V is TRBV5-6, with D hard to call. The ends were cut back, 0 bases at V and 1 base at J, with 4 bases in the middle. Germline values: CDR1 SGHDT, CDR2 YYEEEE. CDR3 length: 13 residues. The CDR3 nucleotides read TGTGCCAGCAGCTTGGACCTCCAAGAGACCCAGTACTTC. Protein: CASSLDLQETQYF.

This chain links TRBV28 with TRBJ2-1; TRBD2 matches at 8 bases. The CDR3 totals 13 residues. CDR1 MDHEN and CDR2 SYDVKM come from the germline V gene. The trim removed 5 bases at V and 7 bases at J, leaving 4 bases unmatched. The CDR3 region has the DNA TGTGCCAGCAGTCCCCGGGGGGGAAATGAGCAGTTCTTC. The encoded protein is CASSPRGGNEQFF.

The chain is built from TRBV9 and TRBJ2-7; the D gene is possibly TRBD1 (5 bases). Germline CDR1 and CDR2: SGDLS and YYNGEE. The V end was cut by 1 base, the J end by 0 bases, with 11 bases between. This CDR3 spans 15 amino acids. CDR3 region: CASSVTGQSSYEQYF. In nucleotides, the CDR3 is TGTGCCAGCAGCGTAACAGGACAAAGCTCCTACGAGCAGTACTTC.

The chain carries TRBV7-6 and TRBJ2-5; D may be TRBD2 (5 bases). The CDR3 consists of 14 residues. Germline CDR1 SGHVS, CDR2 FNYEAQ. Trimming cost V 1 base and J 4 bases, with 10 bases left between them. The CDR3 loop reads CASSLEGVVETQYF. The CDR3 DNA reads TGTGCCAGCAGCTTAGAGGGAGTGGTAGAGACCCAGTACTTC.

The chain recombines TRBV10-3 with TRBJ2-3; 7 bases align to TRBD2. Germline V CDR1 and CDR2: ENHRY, SYGVKD. The CDR3 runs 16 residues. V lost 5 bases, J lost 2 bases, and 10 bases stayed unmatched. CDR3: CAISQAWRDYTDTQYF. The CDR3 DNA reads TGTGCCATCAGTCAAGCGTGGCGGGACTACACAGATACGCAGTATTTT.

Regarding this clone: This CDR3 is also generated by other DNA sequences in the sample. V is TRBV9 and J is TRBJ2-1; 11 bases are shared with TRBD2. The ends lost 2 bases at V and 4 bases at J; junction bases unmatched: 5. The CDR3 runs 16 residues. Germline V lookup: CDR1 SGDLS, CDR2 YYNGEE. The CDR3 sequence is CASSVGSGREYNEQFF. The CDR3 nucleotides are TGTGCCAGCAGCGTGGGTAGCGGGAGGGAATACAATGAGCAGTTCTTC. The full variable domain, completed using reference TRBV9 and TRBJ2-1, is DSGVTQTPKHLITATGQRVTLRCSPRSGDLSVYWYQQSLDQGLQFLIQYYNGEERAKGNILERFSAQQFPDLHSELNLSSLELGDSALYFCASSVGSGREYNEQFFGPGTRLTVL.

This chain uses TRBV6-5 with TRBJ2-3, with a weak D call TRBD2 (5 bases). V was cut by 5 bases and J by 5 bases, with 8 bases left in between. The CDR3 totals 12 residues. The germline V gene has CDR1 MNHEY and CDR2 SVGAGI. CDR3 residues: CASSGGGDTQYF. In nucleotides, the CDR3 is TGTGCCAGCAGTGGCGGAGGAGATACGCAGTATTTT.

The chain joins TRBV5-5 to TRBJ1-1, with 7 bases identical to TRBD1. The trim removed 4 bases at V and 8 bases at J, leaving 14 bases unmatched. CDR1 SGHKS and CDR2 YYEKEE come from the germline V gene (reference sequence). The CDR3 loop spans 15 amino acids. CDR3 loop: CASSQRQGLDLEAFF. CDR3 DNA sequence: TGTGCCAGCAGCCAGAGACAGGGTCTAGATTTGGAAGCTTTCTTT. Full variable domain (rest looked up from reference TRBV5-5 and TRBJ1-1): DAGVTQSPTHLIKTRGQQVTLRCSPISGHKSVSWYQQVLGQGPQFIFQYYEKEERGRGNFPDRFSARQFPNYSSELNVNALLLGDSALYLCASSQRQGLDLEAFFGQGTRLTVV.

The rearrangement joins TRBV7-3 to TRBJ2-1; D is unresolved. Germline CDR1 is SGHTA and CDR2 is FQGTGA. Trimming took 5 bases from V and 0 from J, leaving 17 bases between them. CDR3 size: 17 residues. The CDR3 nucleotides are TGTGCCAGCAGCCGGAGTGGTCTAGTGAGCTCCTACAATGAGCAGTTCTTC. Protein: CASSRSGLVSSYNEQFF.

This rearrangement joins TRBV7-9 to TRBJ1-1; 7 positions match TRBD1. The CDR3 sequence is 16 residues long. Losses at the gene ends were 5 bases for V and 1 base for J; bases not matched to a gene: 10. Germline V lookup: CDR1 SEHNR, CDR2 FQNEAQ (reference sequence). CDR3 region: CASSPSGTETNTEAFF. The CDR3 DNA reads TGTGCCAGCAGCCCCTCCGGGACAGAGACGAACACTGAAGCTTTCTTT.

The gene calls are TRBV2 and TRBJ2-1; D is ambiguous. Trimming removed 2 bases at V and 4 bases at J, with 9 bases between. The CDR3 runs 14 residues. CDR1 is SNHLY and CDR2 is FYNNEI in the germline V gene. CDR3 amino acids: CASSETGFYNEQFF. Written as DNA, the CDR3 is TGTGCCAGCAGTGAAACCGGTTTTTACAATGAGCAGTTCTTC.

The chain couples TRBV2 to TRBJ2-2; 8 bases are shared with TRBD2. Trimming took 3 bases from V and 4 from J; bases not matched to a gene: 7. Germline loops: CDR1 SNHLY, CDR2 FYNNEI. The CDR3 sequence is 16 residues long. CDR3 in amino acids: CASSDRGSGGTGELFF. For the CDR3, the DNA is TGTGCCAGCAGTGACCGTGGCAGCGGGGGCACCGGGGAGCTGTTTTTT. The variable domain in full, completed from reference TRBV2 and TRBJ2-2, reads EPEVTQTPSHQVTQMGQEVILRCVPISNHLYFYWYRQILGQKVEFLVSFYNNEISEKSEIFDDQFSVERPDGSNFTLKIRSTKLEDSAMYFCASSDRGSGGTGELFFGEGSRLTVL.

This chain uses TRBV30 with TRBJ1-1; D ambiguous. V lost 0 bases and J 0 bases, leaving 14 bases between the germline ends. The germline CDR1 and CDR2 sequences are GTSNPN and SVGIG (reference sequence). This CDR3 has 16 amino acids. The CDR3 DNA sequence: TGTGCCTGGAGTGTACAAGCCAGGACTATGAACACTGAAGCTTTCTTT. The encoded protein is CAWSVQARTMNTEAFF.

This clone was seen a single time. The chain recombines TRBV27 with TRBJ2-1; 7 positions agree with TRBD2. The CDR3 contains 16 residues. Trimming cost V 5 bases and J 7 bases; bases outside gene matches: 14. Germline-derived CDR1 and CDR2 are MNHEY and SMNVEV (reference sequence). The CDR3 region has the DNA TGTGCCAGCAGTACCCGCCACGGGGGGTCTGAGAATGAGCAGTTCTTC. Its protein is CASSTRHGGSENEQFF.

The chain uses TRBV7-3 and TRBJ2-3, with a tentative D call TRBD2 (6 bases). Germline V lookup: CDR1 SGHTA, CDR2 FQGTGA. V lost 2 bases to trimming and J lost 3 bases, with 18 bases between them. This CDR3 has 17 amino acids. The CDR3 coding sequence is TGTGCCAGCAGCTTATATGGACAACGAGCGGGTACAGATACGCAGTATTTT. Translation: CASSLYGQRAGTDTQYF.

The chain is built from TRBV7-9 and TRBJ2-1; TRBD2 agrees at 8 bases. The V segment lost 10 bases and the J segment 4 bases; nucleotides outside the gene matches: 12. CDR1 and CDR2 (germline): SEHNR, FQNEAQ (reference sequence). The CDR3 consists of 15 residues. This CDR3 reads CAIRSPSGYYNEQFF. Here the CDR3 DNA reads TGTGCCATCCGATCGCCTAGCGGGTATTACAATGAGCAGTTCTTC.

V usage is TRBV4-1 and J usage is TRBJ2-7, with 11 bases lining up with TRBD2. The CDR3 is made up of 16 amino acids. V shed 4 bases, J shed 0 bases, and the junction held 5 bases outside the gene matches. CDR1 is MGHRA and CDR2 is YSYEKL in the germline V gene. The CDR3 sequence: CASSRPTSGSSYEQYF. The CDR3 nucleotides read TGCGCCAGCAGCCGACCCACTAGCGGGAGCTCCTACGAGCAGTACTTC.

The genes are TRBV9 and TRBJ1-1; 8 bases line up with TRBD1. Germline-derived CDR1 and CDR2 are SGDLS and YYNGEE. With 2 bases clipped from V and 0 bases from J, the junction kept 6 bases outside the gene matches. This CDR3 is 16 amino acids long. CDR3 sequence reads: CASSVEDRDMNTEAFF. In nucleotides, the CDR3 is TGTGCCAGCAGCGTGGAGGACAGGGATATGAACACTGAAGCTTTCTTT.

V is TRBV18 and J is TRBJ2-7, with 7 bases lining up with TRBD1. With V trimmed by 3 bases and J by 6 bases, 11 bases remained unmatched. Germline V gives CDR1 KGHSH, CDR2 LQKENI. This CDR3 has 15 residues. The CDR3 is CASSPKQGSEREQYF. In nucleotides, the CDR3 is TGTGCCAGCTCACCCAAACAGGGGTCGGAGCGCGAGCAGTACTTC.

As to this clone: A clone one base away is much larger, so this may be a read error. The sample carries other DNA sequences with the same CDR3. The genes are TRBV5-4 and TRBJ2-7, with 8 bases identical to TRBD2. This CDR3 is 12 amino acids long. In germline, CDR1 is SGHNT, CDR2 YYREEE (reference sequence). Trimming cost V 2 bases and J 6 bases; bases outside gene matches: 1. The chain's CDR3 is CASSFGGGEQYF. The CDR3 nucleotides read TGTGCCAGCAGCTTCGGGGGGGGCGAGCAGTACTTC.

To note about this clone: The sample holds other DNA sequences that translate to the same CDR3. This rearrangement joins TRBV19 to TRBJ1-1, with no clear D. The CDR3 extends over 15 amino acids. V dropped 1 base and J dropped 0 bases, with 9 bases sitting between them. The V gene's germline CDR1 is LNHDA and CDR2 SQIVND (reference sequence). The CDR3 loop is CASSIGPGMNTEAFF. The CDR3 bases are TGTGCCAGTAGTATAGGACCTGGGATGAACACTGAAGCTTTCTTT.

On this clone: Other DNA sequences in this specimen translate into the identical CDR3. V gene TRBV11-2 combines with J gene TRBJ2-1, with a possible D match to TRBD2 (6 bases). V lost 4 bases and J lost 5, with 9 bases in between. The CDR3 length is 13 residues. Germline V CDR1 and CDR2: SGHAT, FQNNGV. The CDR3 here is CASSSGLNNEQFF. DNA of the CDR3: TGTGCCAGCAGCTCAGGACTAAACAATGAGCAGTTCTTC.

The V gene is TRBV2, the J gene TRBJ2-4; D is unresolved. CDR1 is SNHLY, CDR2 FYNNEI, per germline. This CDR3 is built from 13 residues. V lost 8 bases and J lost 0, with 8 bases in between. The CDR3, as DNA: TGTGCCAGCTATGGGCTAGCCAAAAACATTCAGTACTTC. Amino acids: CASYGLAKNIQYF.

This clone was recorded a few times. V gene TRBV30 combines with J gene TRBJ1-1, with D possibly matching TRBD1 (5 bases). The CDR3 length is 13 residues. Per the germline V gene, CDR1 is GTSNPN and CDR2 is SVGIG (reference sequence). V was clipped by 2 bases and J by 1 base, with 8 bases between them. Here the CDR3 DNA reads TGTGCCTGGAGTCACACAGGGAACACTGAAGCTTTCTTT. It is translated as CAWSHTGNTEAFF.

This clone was recorded only once. This chain connects TRBV28 to TRBJ1-5; D gene ambiguous. The V and J ends lost 6 bases and 0 bases respectively, with 12 bases between them. The CDR3 contains 15 residues. In germline, CDR1 is MDHEN, CDR2 SYDVKM. The CDR3 DNA follows: TGTGCCAGCAGCCGGCAGCGGCGTAGCAATCAGCCCCAGCATTTT. Translating it yields CASSRQRRSNQPQHF. Full variable domain (outside the CDR3, taken from reference TRBV28 and TRBJ1-5): DVKVTQSSRYLVKRTGEKVFLECVQDMDHENMFWYRQDPGLGLRLIYFSYDVKMKEKGDIPEGYSVSREKKERFSLILESASTNQTSMYLCASSRQRRSNQPQHFGDGTRLSIL.

CDR3 DNA sequence: TGTGCCAGCAGCCCCGGGACGAGTAACTCTGGGGCCAACGTCCTGACTTTC. It translates to CASSPGTSNSGANVLTF. The genes are TRBV7-9 and TRBJ2-6, with D possibly called TRBD1 or TRBD2 (5 bases each). Germline V CDR1 and CDR2: SEHNR, FQNEAQ (reference sequence). V was trimmed by 5 bases and J by 0 bases, leaving 14 bases between them. This CDR3 contains 17 residues.

The chain links TRBV11-1 to TRBJ2-7; 10 nucleotides align to TRBD1. The V gene end was trimmed by 7 bases and the J gene end by 3 bases; junction bases not matched to a gene: 6. Germline V gene sequence: CDR1 SGHAT, CDR2 FQDESV (reference sequence). The length of the CDR3 is 14 residues. The CDR3 here is CASTWTGGDYEQYF. CDR3 DNA: TGTGCCAGCACCTGGACAGGGGGTGACTACGAGCAGTACTTC.

This chain links TRBV29-1 with TRBJ2-1; perhaps TRBD1 as D (5 bases). The germline gives CDR1 SQVTM, CDR2 ANQGSEA. Trimming cost V 1 base and J 4 bases, with 8 bases left between them. There are 13 residues in the CDR3. The CDR3 region has the DNA TGCAGCGTTGAAGGACAGCGTTACAATGAGCAGTTCTTC. This translates into CSVEGQRYNEQFF.